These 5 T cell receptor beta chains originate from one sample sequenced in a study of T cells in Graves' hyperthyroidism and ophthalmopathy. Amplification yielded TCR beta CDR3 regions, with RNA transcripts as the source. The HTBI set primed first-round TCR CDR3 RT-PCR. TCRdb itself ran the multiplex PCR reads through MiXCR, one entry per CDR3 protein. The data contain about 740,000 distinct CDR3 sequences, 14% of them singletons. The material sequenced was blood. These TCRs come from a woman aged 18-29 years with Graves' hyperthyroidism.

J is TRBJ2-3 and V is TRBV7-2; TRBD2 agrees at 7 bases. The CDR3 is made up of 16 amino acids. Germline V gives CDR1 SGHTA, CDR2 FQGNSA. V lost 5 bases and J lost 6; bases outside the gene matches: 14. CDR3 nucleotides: TGTACCAGCAGCGCCCTGACTAGCTGGGCTGGGGATACGCAGTATTTT. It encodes CTSSALTSWAGDTQYF.

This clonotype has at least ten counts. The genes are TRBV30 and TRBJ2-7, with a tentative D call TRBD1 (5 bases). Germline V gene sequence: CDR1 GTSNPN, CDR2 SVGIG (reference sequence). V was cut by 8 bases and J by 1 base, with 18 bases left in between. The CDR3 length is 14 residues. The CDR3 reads CARTEQGRSYEQYF. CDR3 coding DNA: TGTGCCCGTACGGAGCAGGGCCGTTCCTACGAGCAGTACTTC. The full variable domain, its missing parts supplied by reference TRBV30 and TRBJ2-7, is SQTIHQWPATLVQPVGSPLSLECTVEGTSNPNLYWYRQAAGRGLQLLFYSVGIGQISSEVPQNLSASRPQDRQFILSSKKLLLSDSGFYLCARTEQGRSYEQYFGPGTRLTVT.

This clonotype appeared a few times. CDR3 residues: CASSRGTVEFGTYEQYF. DNA of the CDR3: TGCGCCAGCAGCCGCGGGACAGTAGAATTTGGGACCTACGAGCAGTACTTC. The gene calls are TRBV5-1 and TRBJ2-7, with D tentatively TRBD1 (7 bases). Between the trimmed V and J ends, which lost 4 bases and 2 bases, there was a span of 22 bases. The V gene's germline CDR1 is SGHRS and CDR2 YFSETQ. CDR3 size: 17 residues.

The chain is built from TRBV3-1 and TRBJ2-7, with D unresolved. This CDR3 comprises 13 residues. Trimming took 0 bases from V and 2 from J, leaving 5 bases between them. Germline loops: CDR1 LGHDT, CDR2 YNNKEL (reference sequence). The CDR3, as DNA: TGTGCCAGCAGCCAAGACAATACCTACGAGCAGTACTTC. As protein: CASSQDNTYEQYF.

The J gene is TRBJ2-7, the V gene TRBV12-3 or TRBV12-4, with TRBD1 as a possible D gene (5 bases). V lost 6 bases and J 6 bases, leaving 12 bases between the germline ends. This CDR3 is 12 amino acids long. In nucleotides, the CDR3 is TGTGCCAGCAGCAAGCAGGGTATCGAGCAGTACTTC. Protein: CASSKQGIEQYF.